This is a list of T cell receptor beta chains from one sample in a study of shared clonotypes between healthy human individuals. The protocol was immunoSEQ multiplex PCR, while the TCRdb copy is restricted to in-frame clones and leaves out a portion. The sample lists hundreds of thousands of clones; about 74% were seen once. Sequencing was carried out using memory CD4+ T cells sorted from blood. The receptor source for this set is a woman aged 25 to 39 in good health. Each CDR3 is given with its conserved first and last residue. Each record gives: V gene, clone size, D gene, J gene, CDR3 protein, CDR3 DNA. D genes are given only for firm matches. Not all rows give a size; the values are once, few, many and, for expanded clones, a class.

TRBV10-1,many,TRBD2,TRBJ2-1,CASSEYVGTSGSSEQFF,TGCGCCAGCAGTGAGTATGTCGGGACTAGCGGGAGTAGTGAGCAGTTCTTC
TRBV6-5,-,TRBD2,TRBJ2-4,CASSPGTSVSIQYF,TGTGCCAGCAGCCCCGGGACTAGCGTCAGCATTCAGTACTTC
TRBV18,once,-,TRBJ2-7,CASSPPTPYEQYF,TGTGCCAGCTCACCACCGACTCCCTACGAGCAGTACTTC
TRBV10-2,-,-,TRBJ1-5,CASSAVLNQPQHF,TGCGCCAGCAGCGCCGTCCTCAATCAGCCCCAGCATTTT
TRBV27,-,-,TRBJ1-2,CASSLRGQANYGYTF,TGTGCCAGCAGTTTACGCGGGCAGGCCAACTATGGCTACACCTTC
TRBV7-9,-,-,TRBJ2-7,CASSLGASSGYEQYF,TGTGCCAGCAGCTTAGGGGCATCCTCCGGCTACGAGCAGTACTTC
TRBV7-9,-,-,TRBJ2-2,CASSRSLVVGVGTGELFF,TGTGCCAGCAGCCGCAGCTTAGTCGTAGGGGTCGGCACCGGGGAGCTGTTTTTT
TRBV27,-,TRBD1,TRBJ1-2,CASSIWGQGDGYTF,TGTGCCAGCAGTATATGGGGGCAGGGGGATGGCTACACCTTC
TRBV14,-,-,TRBJ2-7,CASSPPGNEQYF,TGTGCCAGCAGCCCCCCTGGCAACGAGCAGTACTTC
TRBV28,-,TRBD1,TRBJ1-1,CASRTGGTEAFF,TGTGCCAGCAGAACAGGGGGCACTGAAGCTTTCTTT
TRBV5-1,-,TRBD2,TRBJ2-1,CASSFDPVGGPGEQFF,TGCGCCAGCAGCTTTGATCCGGTGGGAGGGCCTGGTGAGCAGTTCTTC
TRBV6-4,-,-,TRBJ1-1,CASTAGNMNTEAFF,TGTGCCAGCACCGCCGGGAACATGAACACTGAAGCTTTCTTT
TRBV6-5,once,-,TRBJ1-1,CASTNGPQEAFF,TGTGCCAGCACGAACGGCCCCCAAGAAGCTTTCTTT
TRBV10-3,-,-,TRBJ2-7,CATSGDSSYEQYF,TGTGCCACCAGCGGAGATAGCTCCTACGAGCAGTACTTC
TRBV5-6,-,TRBD1,TRBJ2-2,CASTPRTGANTGELFF,TGTGCCAGCACGCCCCGGACAGGCGCGAACACCGGGGAGCTGTTTTTT
TRBV6-5,once,-,TRBJ1-2,CASTKRASLEYGYTF,TGTGCCAGCACCAAACGGGCCTCCCTGGAGTATGGCTACACCTTC
TRBV7-2,few,TRBD2,TRBJ2-1,CASSLFASGTNEQFF,TGTGCCAGCAGCTTATTTGCTAGCGGGACCAATGAGCAGTTCTTC
TRBV12-5,few,TRBD2,TRBJ2-1,CASGLVVAGDAYNEQFF,TGTGCTAGTGGTTTGGTCGTCGCGGGGGATGCGTACAATGAGCAGTTCTTC
TRBV30,-,-,TRBJ2-1,CAWSQGFLGEQFF,TGTGCCTGGTCCCAAGGGTTCCTGGGTGAGCAGTTCTTC
TRBV27,-,TRBD1,TRBJ1-5,CASSEPRTGGIGNQPQHF,TGTGCCAGCAGTGAACCGAGGACAGGGGGTATAGGCAATCAGCCCCAGCATTTT
TRBV11-2,-,-,TRBJ1-2,CASSSGVNYGYTF,TGTGCCAGCTCTTCGGGGGTGAACTATGGCTACACCTTC
TRBV10-1,-,TRBD1,TRBJ2-1,CASSGGDRGNNEQFF,TGCGCCAGCAGTGGTGGGGACAGGGGGAACAATGAGCAGTTCTTC
TRBV5-6,few,-,TRBJ1-1,CASSLLGVNTEAFF,TGTGCCAGCAGCTTGCTGGGGGTGAACACTGAAGCTTTCTTT
TRBV5-1,-,TRBD1,TRBJ1-1,CASSRTGLTEAFF,TGCGCCAGCAGCAGGACAGGGTTAACTGAAGCTTTCTTT
TRBV23-1,-,TRBD1,TRBJ2-7,CASSPDCPTGTGAYEQYF,TGCGCCAGCAGTCCTGATTGCCCGACCGGGACAGGGGCCTACGAGCAGTACTTC
TRBV19,few,-,TRBJ2-1,CASRHGTDYLINEQFF,TGTGCCAGTAGACACGGGACCGACTACCTTATCAATGAGCAGTTCTTC
TRBV19,few,-,TRBJ2-2,CASSIQPYTGELFF,TGTGCCAGTAGTATACAGCCATACACCGGGGAGCTGTTTTTT
TRBV7-2,-,TRBD2,TRBJ2-1,CASSPESGRGNEQFF,TGTGCCAGCAGCCCAGAAAGCGGGAGGGGAAATGAGCAGTTCTTC
TRBV19,-,-,TRBJ2-3,CASTPQGSTDTQYF,TGTGCCAGTACCCCCCAGGGGAGCACAGATACGCAGTATTTT
TRBV5-1,-,-,TRBJ2-5,CASSLGSEETQYF,TGCGCCAGCAGCTTGGGGTCTGAAGAGACCCAGTACTTC
TRBV6-1,once,TRBD1,TRBJ1-6,CASSYGDRGNSPLHF,TGTGCCAGTAGCTACGGGGACAGGGGTAATTCACCCCTCCACTTT
TRBV7-6,-,-,TRBJ2-3,CASSKRTDTQYF,TGTGCCAGCAGCAAACGAACAGATACGCAGTATTTT
TRBV7-2,-,-,TRBJ1-2,CASSFSRRNYGYTF,TGTGCCAGCAGCTTCTCAAGACGTAATTATGGCTACACCTTC
TRBV19,-,-,TRBJ2-7,CASSADLSGSHFNRALYEQYF,TGTGCCAGTAGTGCTGACCTTAGCGGCTCGCACTTCAACAGGGCGCTCTACGAGCAGTACTTC
TRBV27,-,TRBD2,TRBJ2-1,CASSLTSGRFDEQFF,TGTGCCAGCAGTTTAACTAGCGGGAGATTCGATGAGCAGTTCTTC
TRBV6-1,few,-,TRBJ2-7,CTSSGRDPVDFYEQYF,TGTACCAGCAGTGGGCGGGACCCAGTTGATTTTTACGAGCAGTACTTC
TRBV5-5,-,-,TRBJ1-1,CASSLDSNTEAFF,TGTGCCAGCAGCTTGGACAGCAACACTGAAGCTTTCTTT
TRBV7-2,-,-,TRBJ2-5,CASSLGRREETQYF,TGTGCCAGCAGCTTAGGTCGCAGAGAAGAGACCCAGTACTTC
TRBV6-5,-,TRBD1,TRBJ2-7,CASSFDRVEKEQYF,TGTGCCAGCAGTTTTGACAGGGTGGAGAAGGAGCAGTACTTC
TRBV19,-,TRBD2,TRBJ2-3,CASSRTSGRYEQYF,TGTGCCAGTAGCCGGACTAGCGGGAGGTATGAGCAGTATTTT
TRBV18,-,-,TRBJ2-1,CASSSSSSYNEQFF,TGTGCCAGCTCTTCCTCGAGCTCCTACAATGAGCAGTTCTTC
TRBV30,-,TRBD1,TRBJ2-7,CAWSVGTGTYEQYF,TGTGCCTGGAGTGTAGGGACAGGGACCTACGAGCAGTACTTC
TRBV11-2,-,-,TRBJ2-7,CASSKLQGAATNYEQYF,TGTGCCAGCAGCAAATTACAGGGTGCCGCTACTAACTACGAGCAGTACTTC